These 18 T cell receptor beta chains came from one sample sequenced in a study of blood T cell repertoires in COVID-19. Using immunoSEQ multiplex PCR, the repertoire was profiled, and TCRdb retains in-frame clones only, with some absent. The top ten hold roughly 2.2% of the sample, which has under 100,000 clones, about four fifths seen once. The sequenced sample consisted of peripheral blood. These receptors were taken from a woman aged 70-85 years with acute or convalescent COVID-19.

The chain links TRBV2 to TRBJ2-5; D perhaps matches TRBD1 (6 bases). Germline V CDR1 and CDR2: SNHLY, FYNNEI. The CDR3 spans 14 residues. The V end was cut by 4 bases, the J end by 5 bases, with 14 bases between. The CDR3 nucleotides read TGTGCCAGCAGTGTAGTCAGGGGAGTCGAGACCCAGTACTTC. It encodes CASSVVRGVETQYF.

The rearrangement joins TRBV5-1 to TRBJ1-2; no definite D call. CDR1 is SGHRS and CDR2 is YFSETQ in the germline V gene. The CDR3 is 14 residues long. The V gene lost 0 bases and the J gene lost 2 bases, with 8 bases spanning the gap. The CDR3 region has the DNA TGCGCCAGCAGCTTGGTTGGAGGGAACTATGGCTACACCTTC. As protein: CASSLVGGNYGYTF.

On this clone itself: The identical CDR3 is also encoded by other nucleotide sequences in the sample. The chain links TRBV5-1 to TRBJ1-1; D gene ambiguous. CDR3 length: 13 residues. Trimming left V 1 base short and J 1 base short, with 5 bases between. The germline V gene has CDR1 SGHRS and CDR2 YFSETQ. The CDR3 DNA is TGCGCCAGCAGCTTGACGGGGAACACTGAAGCTTTCTTT. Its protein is CASSLTGNTEAFF.

As DNA, the CDR3 is TGTGCCAGCAGTCCGGACAGGGGCTACGAGCAGTACTTC. It codes for CASSPDRGYEQYF. V is TRBV7-8 and J is TRBJ2-7, with 9 bases identical to TRBD1. This CDR3 has 13 amino acids. V shed 6 bases, J shed 3 bases, and the junction held 3 bases outside the gene matches. The germline gives CDR1 SGHVS, CDR2 FQNEAQ.

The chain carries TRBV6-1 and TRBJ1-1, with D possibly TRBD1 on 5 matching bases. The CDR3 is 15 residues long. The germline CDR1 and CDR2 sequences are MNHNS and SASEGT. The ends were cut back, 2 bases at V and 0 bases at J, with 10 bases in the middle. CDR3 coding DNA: TGTGCCAGCAGTGAAAGGACACCTATGAACACTGAAGCTTTCTTT. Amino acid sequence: CASSERTPMNTEAFF.

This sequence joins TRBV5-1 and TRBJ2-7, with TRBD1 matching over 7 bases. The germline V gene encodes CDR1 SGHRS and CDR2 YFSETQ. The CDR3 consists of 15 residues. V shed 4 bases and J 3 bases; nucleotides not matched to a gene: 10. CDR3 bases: TGCGCCAGCAGCCCCAGACAGGGTGAATTCTACGAGCAGTACTTC. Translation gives CASSPRQGEFYEQYF.

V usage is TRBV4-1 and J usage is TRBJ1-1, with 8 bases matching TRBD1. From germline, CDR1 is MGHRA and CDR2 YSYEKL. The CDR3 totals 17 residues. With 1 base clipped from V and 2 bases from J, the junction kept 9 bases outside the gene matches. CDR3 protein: CASSQVKGTGQNTEAFF. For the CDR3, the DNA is TGCGCCAGCAGCCAAGTCAAGGGGACAGGACAAAACACTGAAGCTTTCTTT.

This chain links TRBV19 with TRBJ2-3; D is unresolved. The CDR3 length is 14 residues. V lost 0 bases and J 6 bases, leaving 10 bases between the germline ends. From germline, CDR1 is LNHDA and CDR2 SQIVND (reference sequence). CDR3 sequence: CASSIEAPLDTQYF. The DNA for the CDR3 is TGTGCCAGTAGTATAGAGGCCCCTTTGGATACGCAGTATTTT.

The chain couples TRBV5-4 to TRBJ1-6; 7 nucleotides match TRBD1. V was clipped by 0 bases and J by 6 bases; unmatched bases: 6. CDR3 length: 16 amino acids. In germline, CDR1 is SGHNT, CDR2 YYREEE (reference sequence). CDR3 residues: CASSLDPTGFNSPLHF. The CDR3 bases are TGTGCCAGCAGCTTGGATCCGACAGGGTTTAATTCACCCCTCCACTTT.

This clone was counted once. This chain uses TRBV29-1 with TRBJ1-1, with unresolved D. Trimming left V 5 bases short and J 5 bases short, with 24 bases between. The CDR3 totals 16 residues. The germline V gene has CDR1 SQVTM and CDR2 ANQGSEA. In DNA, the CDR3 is TGCAGCGTTCCAGCCAAGGGCGGGATTAGAACAACTGAAGCTTTCTTT. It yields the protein CSVPAKGGIRTTEAFF.

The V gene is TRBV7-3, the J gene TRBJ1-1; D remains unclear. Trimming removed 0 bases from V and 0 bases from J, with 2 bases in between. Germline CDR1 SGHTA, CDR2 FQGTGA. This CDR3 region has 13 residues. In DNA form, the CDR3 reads TGTGCCAGCAGCTTAACCGTGAACACTGAAGCTTTCTTT. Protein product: CASSLTVNTEAFF. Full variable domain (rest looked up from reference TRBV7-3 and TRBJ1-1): GAGVSQTPSNKVTEKGKYVELRCDPISGHTALYWYRQSLGQGPEFLIYFQGTGAADDSGLPNDRFFAVRPEGSVSTLKIQRTERGDSAVYLCASSLTVNTEAFFGQGTRLTVV.

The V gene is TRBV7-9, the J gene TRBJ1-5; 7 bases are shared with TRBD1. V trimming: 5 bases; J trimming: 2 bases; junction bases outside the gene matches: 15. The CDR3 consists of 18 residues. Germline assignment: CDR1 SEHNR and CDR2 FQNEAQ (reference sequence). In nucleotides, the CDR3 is TGTGCCAGCAGCAGCGACAGGGTGGGAAGTTTGGGCAATCAGCCCCAGCATTTT. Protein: CASSSDRVGSLGNQPQHF.

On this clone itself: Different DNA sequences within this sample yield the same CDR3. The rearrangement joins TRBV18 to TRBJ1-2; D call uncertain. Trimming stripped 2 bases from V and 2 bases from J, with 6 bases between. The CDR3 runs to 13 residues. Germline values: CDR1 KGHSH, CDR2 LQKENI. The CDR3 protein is CASSPGENYGYTF. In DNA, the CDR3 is TGTGCCAGCTCACCAGGGGAGAACTATGGCTACACCTTC.

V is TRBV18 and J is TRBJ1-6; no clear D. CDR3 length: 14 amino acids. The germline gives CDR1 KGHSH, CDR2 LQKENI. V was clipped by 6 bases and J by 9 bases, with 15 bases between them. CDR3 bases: TGTGCCAGCTCGCCCGAGGTGGAGGGTTCACCCCTCCACTTT. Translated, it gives CASSPEVEGSPLHF. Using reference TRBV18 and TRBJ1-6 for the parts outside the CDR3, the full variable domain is NAGVMQNPRHLVRRRGQEARLRCSPMKGHSHVYWYRQLPEEGLKFMVYLQKENIIDESGMPKERFSAEFPKEGPSILRIQQVVRGDSAAYFCASSPEVEGSPLHFGNGTRLTVT.

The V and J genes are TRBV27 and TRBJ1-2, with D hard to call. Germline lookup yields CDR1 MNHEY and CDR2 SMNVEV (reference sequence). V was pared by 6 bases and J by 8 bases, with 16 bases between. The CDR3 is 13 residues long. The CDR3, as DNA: TGTGCCAGCAGCCTCGTCGGAGCTGGGGGCTACACCTTC. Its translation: CASSLVGAGGYTF.

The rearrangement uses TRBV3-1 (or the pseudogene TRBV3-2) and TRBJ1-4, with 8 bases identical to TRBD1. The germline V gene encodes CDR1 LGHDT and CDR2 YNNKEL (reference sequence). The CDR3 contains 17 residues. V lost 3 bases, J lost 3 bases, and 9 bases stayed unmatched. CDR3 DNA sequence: TGTGCCAGCAGCCAGGAAGGCAGGGGGCTTGCTAATGAAAAACTGTTTTTT. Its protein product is CASSQEGRGLANEKLFF.

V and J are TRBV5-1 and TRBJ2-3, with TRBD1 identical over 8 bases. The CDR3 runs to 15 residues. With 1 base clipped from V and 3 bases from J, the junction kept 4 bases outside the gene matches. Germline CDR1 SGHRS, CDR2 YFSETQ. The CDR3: CASSLSTGATDTQYF. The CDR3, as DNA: TGCGCCAGCAGCTTGTCGACAGGGGCAACAGATACGCAGTATTTT.

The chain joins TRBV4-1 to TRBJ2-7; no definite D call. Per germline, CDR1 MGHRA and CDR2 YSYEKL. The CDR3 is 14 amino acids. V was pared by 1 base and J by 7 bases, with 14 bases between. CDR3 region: CASSQGVTTGEQYF. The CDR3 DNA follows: TGCGCCAGCAGCCAAGGGGTCACAACCGGGGAGCAGTACTTC.